Listed below are T cell receptor beta chains from one sample, sequenced in a study of blood T cell repertoires in COVID-19. Clones were read by immunoSEQ multiplex PCR, and TCRdb kept only the in-frame ones, dropping some. The table has over 85,000 clones, about 89% seen once. Sequenced input: peripheral blood. These receptors were collected from a human donor in a cohort sampled during active COVID-19. Both conserved end residues are trimmed from each CDR3.

v_call,cdr3_aa
TRBV24-1,ATSDAVSARQGEQY
TRBV29-1,SVQGQDRNSGANVLT
TRBV29-1,SVTGLAGGSYNEQF
TRBV7-2,ASSPSGARLDTQY
TRBV18,ASSPQIAARDTQY
TRBV12-5,ASTISGTSNTEAF
TRBV20-1,SASKGSGSTEAF
TRBV4-3,ASSQDRGQRNQPQH
TRBV4-3,ASSPGTGVGYEQY
TRBV19,ASSIQRLAGSDIQY
TRBV9,ASSTSAHQETQY
TRBV5-6,ASSFGHSLTEQY
TRBV7-8,ASSLARAGQPQH
TRBV12-3/TRBV12-4,ASTQRRGDGYT
TRBV19,ASNFQTSSTDTQY